This T cell receptor beta chain was sequenced in a study of cytomegalovirus exposure and HLA in healthy donors. Overall study results and limits: It was approximately 160 TCR beta chains that were listed as cytomegalovirus-associated.

The PCR contained 60 Vbeta and 13 Jbeta primers. Authors' processing steps: An analysis that came later counted some 80 million unique TCR beta chains, around 12 million shared. The assay was immunoSEQ multiplex PCR, and TCRdb's table has in-frame clones only and misses some. D and trimming come from the DNA, and the V and J calls and clone size come from that table. Of 150,000 or so clones listed, approximately 80% were seen once; the top ten hold about 2.5%. Losses at the gene ends were 0 bases for V and 4 bases for J; bases not matched to a gene: 8. CDR3 length equals 16 residues. Looked up from germline, CDR1 is LGHNA and CDR2 is YNFKEQ. Comments on this clone: Antigen unknown.

V gene TRBV4-2 combines with J gene TRBJ1-2; 7 nucleotides match TRBD1. The origin of this receptor is a man aged 50 to 60 in good health and CMV-seronegative. Sample: PBMCs. The CDR3 bases are TGTGCCAGCAGCCAAGACCAGCGACAGGGAGGCTATGGCTACACCTTC. Translation: CASSQDQRQGGYGYTF.